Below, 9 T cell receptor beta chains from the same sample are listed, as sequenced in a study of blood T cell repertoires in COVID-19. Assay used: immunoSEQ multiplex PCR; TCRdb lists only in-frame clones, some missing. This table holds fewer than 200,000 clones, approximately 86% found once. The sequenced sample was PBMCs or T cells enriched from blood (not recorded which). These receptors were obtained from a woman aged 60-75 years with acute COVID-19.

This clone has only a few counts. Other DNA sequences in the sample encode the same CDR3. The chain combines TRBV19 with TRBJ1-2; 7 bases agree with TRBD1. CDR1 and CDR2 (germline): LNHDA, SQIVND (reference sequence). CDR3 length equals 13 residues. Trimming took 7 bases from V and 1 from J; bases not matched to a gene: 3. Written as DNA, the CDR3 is TGTGCCAGTACCCGGGACAGTAACTATGGCTACACCTTC. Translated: CASTRDSNYGYTF. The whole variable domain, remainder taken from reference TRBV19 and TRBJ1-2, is DGGITQSPKYLFRKEGQNVTLSCEQNLNHDAMYWYRQDPGQGLRLIYYSQIVNDFQKGDIAEGYSVSREKKESFPLTVTSAQKNPTAFYLCASTRDSNYGYTFGSGTRLTVV.

CDR3 DNA: TGTGCCAGCAGCTCCAGGTCCTATGGCTACACCTTC. This encodes CASSSRSYGYTF. The chain links TRBV7-2 to TRBJ1-2, with D unclear. Germline CDR1 reads SGHTA; CDR2 reads FQGNSA. The CDR3 length is 12 residues. V was shortened by 4 bases and J by 4 bases, with 7 bases between the two germline ends.

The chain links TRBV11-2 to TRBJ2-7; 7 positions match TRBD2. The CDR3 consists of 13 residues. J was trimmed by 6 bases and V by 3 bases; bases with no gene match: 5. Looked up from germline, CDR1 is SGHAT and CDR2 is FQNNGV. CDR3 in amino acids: CASSFAGALEQYF. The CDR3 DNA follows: TGTGCCAGCAGCTTCGCGGGAGCCCTCGAGCAGTACTTC.

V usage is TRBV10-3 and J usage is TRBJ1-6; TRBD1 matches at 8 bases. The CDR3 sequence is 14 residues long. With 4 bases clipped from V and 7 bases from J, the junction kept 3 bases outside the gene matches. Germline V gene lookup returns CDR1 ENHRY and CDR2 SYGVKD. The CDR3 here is CAISVRDRNSPLHF. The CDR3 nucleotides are TGTGCCATCAGTGTAAGGGACAGGAATTCACCCCTCCACTTT.

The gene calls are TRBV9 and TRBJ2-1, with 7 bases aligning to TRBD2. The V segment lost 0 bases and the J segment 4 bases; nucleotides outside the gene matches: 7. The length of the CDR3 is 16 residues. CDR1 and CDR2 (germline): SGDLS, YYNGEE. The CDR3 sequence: CASSVGQRETYNEQFF. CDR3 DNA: TGTGCCAGCAGCGTAGGGCAGCGGGAAACTTACAATGAGCAGTTCTTC.

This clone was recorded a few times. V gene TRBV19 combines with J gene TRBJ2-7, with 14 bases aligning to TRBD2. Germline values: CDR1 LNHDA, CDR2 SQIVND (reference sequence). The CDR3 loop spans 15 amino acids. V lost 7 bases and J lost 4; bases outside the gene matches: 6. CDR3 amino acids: CASTRGTSGGYEQYF. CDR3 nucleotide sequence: TGTGCCAGTACCAGAGGGACTAGCGGGGGTTACGAGCAGTACTTC.

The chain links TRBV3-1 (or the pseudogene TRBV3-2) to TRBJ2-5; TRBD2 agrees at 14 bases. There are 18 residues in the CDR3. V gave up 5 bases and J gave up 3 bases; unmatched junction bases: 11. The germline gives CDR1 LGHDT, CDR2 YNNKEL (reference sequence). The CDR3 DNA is TGTGCCAGCAGCTACGGACTAGCGGGGGGCCCGCTAAAAGAGACCCAGTACTTC. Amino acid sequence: CASSYGLAGGPLKETQYF.

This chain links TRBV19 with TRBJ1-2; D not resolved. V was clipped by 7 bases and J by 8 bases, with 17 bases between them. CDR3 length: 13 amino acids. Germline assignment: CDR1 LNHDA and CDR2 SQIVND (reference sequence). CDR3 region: CASTNGPVGGYTF. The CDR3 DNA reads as TGTGCCAGTACCAATGGGCCGGTAGGCGGCTACACCTTC. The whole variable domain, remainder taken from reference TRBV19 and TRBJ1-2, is DGGITQSPKYLFRKEGQNVTLSCEQNLNHDAMYWYRQDPGQGLRLIYYSQIVNDFQKGDIAEGYSVSREKKESFPLTVTSAQKNPTAFYLCASTNGPVGGYTFGSGTRLTVV.

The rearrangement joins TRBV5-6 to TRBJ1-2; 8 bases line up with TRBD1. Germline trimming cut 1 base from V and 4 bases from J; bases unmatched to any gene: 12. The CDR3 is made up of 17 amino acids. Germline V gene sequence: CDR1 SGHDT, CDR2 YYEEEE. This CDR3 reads CASSLYSSAGGLYGYTF. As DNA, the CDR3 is TGTGCCAGCAGCTTGTATAGTTCGGCAGGGGGCCTCTATGGCTACACCTTC.